What follows describes a single T cell receptor beta chain. Trimming took 1 base from V and 7 from J, leaving 10 bases between them. CDR3 size: 13 residues. Germline-derived CDR1 and CDR2 are SGHTA and FQGNSA. This sample was taken from a study of blood T cell repertoires in COVID-19. Measured with immunoSEQ multiplex PCR; TCRdb has only the in-frame clones, and not every one. This table has about 180,000 clones, about 86% appearing once. This receptor was obtained from a man aged 50 or older with active or convalescent COVID-19. V gene TRBV7-2 combines with J gene TRBJ1-1, with D possibly being TRBD1 (6 bases). What was sequenced was peripheral blood. CDR3 in DNA: TGTGCCAGCAGCTTAGTTAGGGGGAATGAAGCTTTCTTT. Amino acid sequence: CASSLVRGNEAFF.